Given below is one T cell receptor (beta chain) in context. Only in-frame clones appear in the TCRdb table, and some are missing; sequencing was by immunoSEQ multiplex PCR. The table lists around 2.1 million clones, roughly 91% of them singletons, with around 1.7% in the top ten. CDR3 size: 15 residues. Germline CDR1 MDHEN, CDR2 SYDVKM. The trim removed 5 bases at V and 5 bases at J, leaving 6 bases unmatched. This sample is drawn from a study of shared clonotypes between healthy human individuals. Terminally differentiated effector memory CD45RA+ cells were excluded from the naive CD8 cells, which were CD45RO-negative and positively selected for CCR7.

The chain links TRBV28 to TRBJ2-1; 10 bases agree with TRBD2. The source material was naive CD8+ T cells from PBMCs. This clonotype originated in a man aged 18 to 30 in good health. Some clones in this sample may be carry-over from other donors' samples. The CDR3 spells CASSVGLALHNEQFF. CDR3 nucleotides: TGTGCCAGCAGTGTGGGACTAGCGCTTCACAATGAGCAGTTCTTC.